This entry concerns a single T cell receptor (beta chain). This CDR3 contains 17 residues. Per germline, CDR1 LGHNA and CDR2 YNFKEQ. The V segment lost 4 bases and the J segment 2 bases; nucleotides outside the gene matches: 7. It was from PBMCs that CD4+ and CD8+ T cells were sorted. Investigators isolated RNA and reverse transcribed it into cDNA to act as the sequencing template. Sequencing used immunoSEQ multiplex PCR; TCRdb keeps in-frame clones, though not all of them. This repertoire shows 110,000 to 150,000 clones, around 50% found once; its top ten account for roughly 6.7%. This sample was taken from a study of CD8+ T cells in alopecia areata. Study details: The tofacitinib course ran for 6 to 18 months and was followed by 6 months off drug.

The source of this sequence is a human donor with alopecia areata. Sequences were derived from CD4+ T cells sorted from blood, sampled at week 0. This rearrangement joins TRBV4-2 to TRBJ2-5; 13 positions match TRBD2. CDR3 DNA: TGTGCCAGCAGCCCTGGGGGACTAGCGGGGAAGCAAGAGACCCAGTACTTC. It specifies CASSPGGLAGKQETQYF.